Reported below is one TCR beta chain. Its antigen is not identified. With 60 Vbeta and 13 Jbeta primers, the PCR was carried out. The table came from immunoSEQ multiplex PCR; TCRdb's copy has only in-frame clones and leaves some out. The sample gives about 190,000 clones, about three quarters of which show up once; 0.85% to 1.4% is in the top ten. J lost 1 base, V lost 4 bases, and 9 bases had no gene match. Germline V lookup: CDR1 SGHTS, CDR2 YDEGEE. This CDR3 is built from 17 residues. These data are taken from a study of cytomegalovirus exposure and HLA in healthy donors. Notes on the study in general: For most TCR beta V segments, an earlier analysis put the productive rate at about 90% or about 30% of the time. In most subjects, TCR beta sequences reportedly gave accurate predictions of HLA-A and HLA-B alleles.

The sequenced sample consisted of PBMCs. This sequence was found in a woman between 35 and 50 years old in good health and CMV-seronegative. The chain couples TRBV5-8 to TRBJ2-5, with 11 bases fitting TRBD2. CDR3 nucleotides: TGTGCCAGCAGCCCGGGACTAGCGGTCGCCCTCCAAGAGACCCAGTACTTC. Its translation is CASSPGLAVALQETQYF.